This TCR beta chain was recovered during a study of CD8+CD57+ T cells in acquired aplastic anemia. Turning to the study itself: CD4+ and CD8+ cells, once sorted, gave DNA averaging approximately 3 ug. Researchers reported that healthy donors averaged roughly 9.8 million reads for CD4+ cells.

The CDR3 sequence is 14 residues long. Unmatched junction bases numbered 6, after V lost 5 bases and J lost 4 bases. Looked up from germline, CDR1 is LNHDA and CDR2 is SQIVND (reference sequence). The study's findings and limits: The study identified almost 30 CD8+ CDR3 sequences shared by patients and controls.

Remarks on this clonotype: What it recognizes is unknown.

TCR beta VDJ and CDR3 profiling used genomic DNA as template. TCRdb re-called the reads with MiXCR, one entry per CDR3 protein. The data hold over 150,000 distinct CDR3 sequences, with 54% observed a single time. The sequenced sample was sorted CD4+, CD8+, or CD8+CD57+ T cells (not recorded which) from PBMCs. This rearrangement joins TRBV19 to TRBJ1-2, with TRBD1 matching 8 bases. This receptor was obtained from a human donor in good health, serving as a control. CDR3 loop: CASSGQGQFYGYTF. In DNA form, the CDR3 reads TGTGCCAGTAGTGGACAGGGACAGTTCTATGGCTACACCTTC.